This T cell receptor (beta chain) was identified during a study of cytomegalovirus exposure and HLA in healthy donors. V lost 5 bases to trimming and J lost 3 bases, with 11 bases between them. The CDR3 contains 14 residues. CDR1 and CDR2 from the germline V gene are SEHNR and FQNEAQ (reference sequence). Profiled with immunoSEQ multiplex PCR; TCRdb holds only in-frame clones, not every one. Of 250,000 to 400,000 clones listed, roughly 86% are singletons. The sample was PBMCs. The sequence was obtained from a man aged 25 to 45 in good health and CMV-seronegative. The chain links TRBV7-9 to TRBJ1-5; TRBD1 is a possible D gene (5 bases). The CDR3 region has the DNA TGTGCCAGCAGCACCGGGACTTACAATCAGCCCCAGCATTTT. Residues: CASSTGTYNQPQHF.